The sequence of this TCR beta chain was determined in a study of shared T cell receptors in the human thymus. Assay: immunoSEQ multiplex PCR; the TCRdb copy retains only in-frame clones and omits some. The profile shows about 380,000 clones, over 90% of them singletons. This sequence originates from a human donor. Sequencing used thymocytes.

CDR3 protein: CASSPRSRGTEAFF. CDR3 DNA: TGTGCCAGCTCACCAAGATCCCGTGGTACTGAAGCTTTCTTT. The chain links TRBV18 to TRBJ1-1; unclear D gene. V lost 2 bases to trimming and J lost 5 bases, with 12 bases between them. CDR3 size: 14 residues. The germline gives CDR1 KGHSH, CDR2 LQKENI.